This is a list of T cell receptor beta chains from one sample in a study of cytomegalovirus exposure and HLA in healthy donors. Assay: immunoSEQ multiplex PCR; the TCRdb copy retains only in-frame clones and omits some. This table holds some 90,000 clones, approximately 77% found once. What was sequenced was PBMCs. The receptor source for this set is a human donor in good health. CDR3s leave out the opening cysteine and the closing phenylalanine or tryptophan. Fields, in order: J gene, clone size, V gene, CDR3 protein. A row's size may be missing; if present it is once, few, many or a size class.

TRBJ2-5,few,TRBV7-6,ASSFGKVETQY
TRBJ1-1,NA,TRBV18,ASSRGLENTEAF
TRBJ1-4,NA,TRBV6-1,ASSESRGSVGKLF
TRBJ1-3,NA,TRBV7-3,ASSLMPTSSGNTIY
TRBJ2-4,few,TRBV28,ASSSGPDGGLDIQY
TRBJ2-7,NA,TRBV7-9,ASSVGGKSSYEQY
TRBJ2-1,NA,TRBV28,ASSTDSGSNEQF
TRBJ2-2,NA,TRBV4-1,ASSRVQNTGELF
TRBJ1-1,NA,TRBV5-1,ASSLEFRGNTEAF
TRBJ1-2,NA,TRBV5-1,ASSLGGQEGYT
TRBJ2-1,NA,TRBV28,ASSPILWTGAYNEQF